What follows are 14 T cell receptor beta chains derived from one specimen sequenced in a study of shared clonotypes between healthy human individuals. The data were produced by immunoSEQ multiplex PCR, yet TCRdb's version contains in-frame clones alone and is incomplete. This sample has around 980,000 clones, with approximately 78% found just once. Sequenced sample: memory CD4+ T cells from PBMCs. Described subset: CD45RA-negative fraction. All receptors derive from a man aged 18 to 29 in good health. Some clones in this sample may be carry-over from other donors' samples.

The J gene is TRBJ2-5, the V gene TRBV28, with D perhaps matching TRBD2 (5 bases). The CDR3 runs to 13 residues. Germline CDR1 MDHEN, CDR2 SYDVKM. Trimming removed 7 bases at V and 5 bases at J, with 14 bases between. Here the CDR3 reads CASNEGRKETQYF. The CDR3 region has the DNA TGTGCCAGCAATGAGGGAAGAAAGGAGACCCAGTACTTC.

This clone turned up a few times. This chain connects TRBV15 to TRBJ2-1; D uncertain. V was shortened by 3 bases and J by 9 bases, with 15 bases between the two germline ends. Germline CDR1 reads LNHNV; CDR2 reads YYDKDF (reference sequence). The CDR3 runs to 14 residues. CDR3 sequence: CATSSSRIGTEQFF. The CDR3 DNA sequence: TGTGCCACCAGCAGCTCTCGAATCGGCACTGAGCAGTTCTTC.

In its sample, this clone was seen a few times. This chain joins TRBV7-8 and TRBJ2-1; TRBD2 might be the D (6 bases). Germline V lookup: CDR1 SGHVS, CDR2 FQNEAQ. The CDR3 is 17 residues long. V lost 0 bases and J lost 0, with 12 bases in between. The CDR3 sequence: CASSLAPPGSSYNEQFF. The CDR3 DNA follows: TGTGCCAGCAGCTTAGCCCCCCCCGGGAGCTCCTACAATGAGCAGTTCTTC.

This chain links TRBV5-1 with TRBJ1-1; 8 positions match TRBD1. Germline CDR1 is SGHRS and CDR2 is YFSETQ. V trimming: 4 bases; J trimming: 6 bases; junction bases outside the gene matches: 8. The CDR3 is 14 amino acids. CDR3 DNA: TGCGCCAGCAGCGTCAGGGGGCTTCCACCTGAAGCTTTCTTT. Translation gives CASSVRGLPPEAFF.

About this clone itself: The junction differs from germline at one of its ends, possibly a read error. The chain links TRBV9 to TRBJ2-5; 10 bases align to TRBD2. This CDR3 is 17 amino acids long. From germline, CDR1 is SGDLS and CDR2 YYNGEE. CDR3 DNA: TGTGCCAGCAGCGTAGCGTATTCTAGCGGGAGTAAAGAAACCCAGTACTTC. Amino acid sequence: CASSVAYSSGSKETQYF.

V is TRBV18 and J is TRBJ2-5; D call uncertain. Germline V gene lookup returns CDR1 KGHSH and CDR2 LQKENI. The germline V and J ends were trimmed by 10 bases and 3 bases, with 15 bases remaining between them. The CDR3 has 13 residues. In nucleotides, the CDR3 is TGTGCCACCGTTATAGCACTTGAAGAGACCCAGTACTTC. Its protein is CATVIALEETQYF. Full variable domain (missing parts from reference TRBV18 and TRBJ2-5): NAGVMQNPRHLVRRRGQEARLRCSPMKGHSHVYWYRQLPEEGLKFMVYLQKENIIDESGMPKERFSAEFPKEGPSILRIQQVVRGDSAAYFCATVIALEETQYFGPGTRLLVL.

This clone was detected only once. The sample holds other DNA sequences that translate to the same CDR3. The chain has TRBV7-2 and TRBJ1-2; D is ambiguous. Germline V gene lookup returns CDR1 SGHTA and CDR2 FQGNSA. This CDR3 comprises 16 residues. V was cut by 3 bases and J by 2 bases, with 16 bases left in between. CDR3 sequence (DNA): TGTGCCAGCAGCTTGAGGCCATCGGGCCACAACTATGGCTACACCTTC. Residues: CASSLRPSGHNYGYTF.

The chain couples TRBV27 to TRBJ2-7; 11 nucleotides align to TRBD2. The CDR3 spans 15 residues. Germline V gene lookup returns CDR1 MNHEY and CDR2 SMNVEV (reference sequence). V gave up 6 bases and J gave up 3 bases; unmatched junction bases: 7. The CDR3 region has the DNA TGTGCCAGCAGACGTCGACTAGCGGGACTCTACGAGCAGTACTTC. It translates to CASRRRLAGLYEQYF.

Ten or more counts support this clone. The V and J genes are TRBV5-5 and TRBJ1-1; maybe TRBD1 (5 bases). Germline V gene sequence: CDR1 SGHKS, CDR2 YYEKEE (reference sequence). This CDR3 comprises 16 residues. V lost 7 bases, J lost 0 bases, and 19 bases lay in between. CDR3 in amino acids: CASQRLWTNLNTEAFF. The CDR3 DNA follows: TGTGCCAGCCAACGATTGTGGACAAACCTGAACACTGAAGCTTTCTTT. The whole variable domain, remainder taken from reference TRBV5-5 and TRBJ1-1, is DAGVTQSPTHLIKTRGQQVTLRCSPISGHKSVSWYQQVLGQGPQFIFQYYEKEERGRGNFPDRFSARQFPNYSSELNVNALLLGDSALYLCASQRLWTNLNTEAFFGQGTRLTVV.

This chain uses TRBV27 with TRBJ2-7, with D perhaps matching TRBD1 or TRBD2 (5 bases each). The CDR3 extends over 19 amino acids. CDR1 MNHEY and CDR2 SMNVEV come from the germline V gene (reference sequence). The V gene lost 6 bases and the J gene lost 7 bases, with 34 bases spanning the gap. DNA for the CDR3: TGTGCCAGCAGGCGTAGACCGCGTTCGGACCAAACGCCCGAGGGGGAGCAGTACTTC. It yields the protein CASRRRPRSDQTPEGEQYF.

In regard to this clone: A clone one base away is much larger, so this may be a read error. The rearrangement uses TRBV7-3 and TRBJ2-7; D is uncertain. Germline CDR1 SGHTA, CDR2 FQGTGA. The CDR3 covers 14 residues. In DNA, the CDR3 is TGTGCCCGCAGCTTAACGGGCGGAAGACAAGACCTGTACTTC. This translates into CARSLTGGRQDLYF.

The sample holds a few counts of this clone. This sample includes further DNA sequences coding for the same CDR3. The chain has TRBV6-6 and TRBJ2-5, with D unclear. The V end lost 6 bases, the J end lost 5 bases, and 13 bases lay between the germline ends. This CDR3 contains 13 residues. Germline V CDR1 and CDR2: MNHNY, SVGAGI (reference sequence). CDR3: CASSPQPQETQYF. CDR3 in DNA: TGTGCCAGCAGCCCTCAGCCCCAGGAGACCCAGTACTTC.

This clone was detected ten times or more. V is TRBV9 and J is TRBJ2-1; 13 nucleotides agree with TRBD2. The CDR3 spans 16 residues. Unmatched junction bases numbered 10, after V lost 3 bases and J lost 10 bases. Germline-derived CDR1 and CDR2 are SGDLS and YYNGEE. The CDR3 DNA reads as TGTGCCAGCAGCGCCGGGACTAGCGGGACCAACGGGGAGCAGTTCTTC. Amino acid sequence: CASSAGTSGTNGEQFF. Drawing the rest from reference TRBV9 and TRBJ2-1, the complete variable domain is DSGVTQTPKHLITATGQRVTLRCSPRSGDLSVYWYQQSLDQGLQFLIQYYNGEERAKGNILERFSAQQFPDLHSELNLSSLELGDSALYFCASSAGTSGTNGEQFFGPGTRLTVL.

The table lists this clone with a few counts. The chain has TRBV5-6 and TRBJ2-1; 8 bases are shared with TRBD2. This CDR3 contains 16 residues. Germline V lookup: CDR1 SGHDT, CDR2 YYEEEE. Trimming at V came to 4 bases and at J to 3 bases, leaving 9 bases not matched to a gene. CDR3 in DNA: TGTGCCAGCAGCGGCCCAGGACTAGCAGTCTACAATGAGCAGTTCTTC. This sequence encodes CASSGPGLAVYNEQFF.